This entry concerns a single T cell receptor (beta chain). The record originates from a study of response to subunit inactivated influenza vaccine. V dropped 0 bases and J dropped 5 bases, with 8 bases sitting between them. The V gene's germline CDR1 is LNHNV and CDR2 YYDKDF (reference sequence). This CDR3 comprises 14 residues. Each CDR3 protein is one row after TCRdb ran MiXCR on the RT-PCR reads. The top ten hold 10% of the sample, which has just over 300,000 distinct CDR3 sequences, about 20% seen once. This specimen was PBMCs from blood, taken less than 22 months after vaccination. The genes are TRBV15 and TRBJ2-1; D may be TRBD1 (6 bases). This clonotype was obtained from a man between 50 and 69 years old who received an inactivated influenza vaccine. The CDR3 here is CATSRDRQDNEQFF. In DNA, the CDR3 is TGTGCCACCAGCAGAGATCGACAGGACAATGAGCAGTTCTTC. The full variable domain, with the rest looked up from reference TRBV15 and TRBJ2-1, is DAMVIQNPRYQVTQFGKPVTLSCSQTLNHNVMYWYQQKSSQAPKLLFHYYDKDFNNEADTPDNFQSRRPNTSFCFLDIRSPGLGDTAMYLCATSRDRQDNEQFFGPGTRLTVL.